These 18 T cell receptor beta chains were sequenced from one sample in a study of human T cells and chemical hapten exposure. Indicated time point: patch test 3, about 24 weeks after DPC sensitization. The treatment: therapeutic diphenylcyclopropenone sensitization with weekly scalp DPC. TCRdb re-analysed the RACE reads in MiXCR, keeping a single row per CDR3 protein. The sample yields about 190,000 distinct CDR3 sequences, around a quarter seen once. The input for sequencing was whole blood, taken in connection with sensitization to the hapten diphenylcyclopropenone (DPC). These receptors all stem from a woman between 35 and 50 years old with alopecia areata. Some clones in this sample may be carry-over from other donors' samples.

This clonotype was seen just once. V and J are TRBV24-1 and TRBJ1-2; no firm D call. The CDR3 covers 17 residues. From germline, CDR1 is KGHDR and CDR2 SFDVKD. The V gene lost 2 bases and the J gene lost 1 base, with 16 bases spanning the gap. The CDR3 bases are TGTGCCACCAGTGATTCCTCCGGACCGGTTCATAACTATGGCTACACCTTC. Amino acid sequence: CATSDSSGPVHNYGYTF.

The chain has TRBV29-1 and TRBJ2-3, with D perhaps TRBD1 (5 bases). The CDR3 runs to 14 residues. The germline V gene has CDR1 SQVTM and CDR2 ANQGSEA. The V end lost 4 bases, the J end lost 3 bases, and 14 bases lay between the germline ends. CDR3 nucleotides: TGCAGCGTTGGGTCAGGGCCCTGGACAGATACGCAGTATTTT. It codes for CSVGSGPWTDTQYF.

A few counts support this clonotype. The chain carries TRBV9 and TRBJ2-1; TRBD1 matches 7 bases. Trimming cost V 4 bases and J 9 bases; bases outside gene matches: 13. CDR1 and CDR2 from the germline V gene are SGDLS and YYNGEE. The CDR3 is made up of 15 amino acids. CDR3 amino acids: CASSTTGQQPVEQFF. CDR3 DNA sequence: TGTGCCAGCAGCACAACGGGACAGCAACCCGTTGAGCAGTTCTTC.

This clonotype was counted a few times. This chain uses TRBV2 with TRBJ1-5; D is possibly TRBD1 (6 bases). Germline lookup yields CDR1 SNHLY and CDR2 FYNNEI. The CDR3 runs 16 residues. Trimming took 2 bases from V and 2 from J, leaving 13 bases between them. The CDR3 DNA follows: TGTGCCAGCAGTGAACCGTGGGGGGGCGGCAATCAGCCCCAGCATTTT. It yields the protein CASSEPWGGGNQPQHF. Variable domain in full (rest from reference TRBV2 and TRBJ1-5): EPEVTQTPSHQVTQMGQEVILRCVPISNHLYFYWYRQILGQKVEFLVSFYNNEISEKSEIFDDQFSVERPDGSNFTLKIRSTKLEDSAMYFCASSEPWGGGNQPQHFGDGTRLSIL.

This clonotype was recorded many times. The rearrangement links TRBV4-2 to TRBJ2-1, with 8 bases fitting TRBD2. CDR1 is LGHNA and CDR2 is YNFKEQ in the germline V gene. The CDR3 consists of 15 residues. V lost 0 bases to trimming and J lost 6 bases; unmatched junction nucleotides: 4. The CDR3 sequence: CASSQDGLAVNEQFF. Here the CDR3 DNA reads TGTGCCAGCAGCCAAGATGGACTAGCCGTCAATGAGCAGTTCTTC.

CDR3 in DNA: TGCAGTGCTAGCGGGAGGGCCCTCGGGTCAGATACGCAGTATTTT. Its protein is CSASGRALGSDTQYF. The chain employs TRBV20-1 and TRBJ2-3, with 8 bases lining up with TRBD2. Germline CDR1 DFQATT, CDR2 SNEGSKA (reference sequence). Unmatched junction bases numbered 9, after V lost 3 bases and J lost 4 bases. The CDR3 runs 15 residues.

This chain joins TRBV7-2 and TRBJ2-7; D uncertain. This CDR3 comprises 12 residues. Germline loops: CDR1 SGHTA, CDR2 FQGNSA. V shed 3 bases and J shed 9 bases, with 12 bases lying between them. For the CDR3, the DNA is TGTGCCAGCAGCTTTGTCCCTCCGGGGCAGTACTTC. Translated, it gives CASSFVPPGQYF.

The rearrangement joins TRBV4-3 to TRBJ1-2; possibly TRBD1 for D (6 bases). V lost 0 bases and J 8 bases, leaving 10 bases between the germline ends. CDR1 and CDR2 (germline): LGHNA, YSLEER. The CDR3 has 13 residues. CDR3 amino acids: CASSQDRGGGYTF. CDR3 DNA sequence: TGCGCCAGCAGCCAAGATCGAGGGGGGGGCTACACCTTC.

This clonotype was seen a handful of times. The chain joins TRBV30 to TRBJ2-7, with D possibly matching TRBD1 (7 bases). The CDR3 contains 14 residues. Germline V gene data show CDR1 as GTSNPN and CDR2 as SVGIG (reference sequence). V gave up 2 bases and J gave up 4 bases, with 15 bases separating them. The CDR3 loop reads CAWSTRQGGYEQYF. Here the CDR3 DNA reads TGTGCCTGGAGTACTAGACAGGGAGGTTACGAGCAGTACTTC.

The V call is TRBV12-3 or TRBV12-4, the J call TRBJ2-5; no firm D call. The CDR3 spans 16 residues. The V end lost 5 bases, the J end lost 5 bases, and 21 bases lay between the germline ends. The CDR3 spells CASSRGPSVLAETQYF. CDR3 nucleotide sequence: TGTGCCAGCAGTCGAGGCCCCTCAGTTTTGGCGGAGACCCAGTACTTC.

The V gene is TRBV9, the J gene TRBJ2-5; TRBD2 matches at 7 bases. The CDR3 consists of 15 residues. V lost 0 bases to trimming and J lost 4 bases; unmatched junction nucleotides: 6. Germline values: CDR1 SGDLS, CDR2 YYNGEE. Here the CDR3 reads CASSVGGREGETQYF. The CDR3 bases are TGTGCCAGCAGCGTAGGGGGGAGGGAAGGAGAGACCCAGTACTTC.

This clonotype was observed a few times. This chain links TRBV9 with TRBJ2-1; D is possibly TRBD1 or TRBD2 (5 bases each). V was shortened by 0 bases and J by 0 bases, with 13 bases between the two germline ends. In germline, CDR1 is SGDLS, CDR2 YYNGEE. The CDR3 spans 17 residues. CDR3 DNA sequence: TGTGCCAGCAGCGTAGCTGAGGGGTACAGCTCCTACAATGAGCAGTTCTTC. This codes for CASSVAEGYSSYNEQFF.

J is TRBJ1-1 and V is TRBV28; D remains ambiguous. The ends were cut back, 3 bases at V and 2 bases at J, with 10 bases in the middle. Germline V gene data show CDR1 as MDHEN and CDR2 as SYDVKM. This CDR3 is built from 14 residues. DNA of the CDR3: TGTGCCAGCAGTTTCCCTTCCCGAAACACTGAAGCTTTCTTT. This sequence encodes CASSFPSRNTEAFF.

The chain employs TRBV20-1 and TRBJ2-3, with D hard to call. This CDR3 contains 12 residues. Germline V gene sequence: CDR1 DFQATT, CDR2 SNEGSKA (reference sequence). Trimming stripped 4 bases from V and 2 bases from J, with 7 bases between. CDR3 sequence: CSATGSTDTQYF. The DNA for the CDR3 is TGCAGTGCTACCGGATCCACAGATACGCAGTATTTT.

The table lists this clonotype with a few counts. The V gene is TRBV24-1, the J gene TRBJ2-1; perhaps D is TRBD1 or TRBD2 (5 bases each). V was shortened by 7 bases and J by 5 bases, with 5 bases between the two germline ends. Germline assignment: CDR1 KGHDR and CDR2 SFDVKD. The CDR3 has 11 amino acids. The CDR3 region is CATRGDNEQFF. Written as DNA, the CDR3 is TGTGCCACCAGGGGGGACAATGAGCAGTTCTTC.

This clonotype was observed a few times. The rearrangement joins TRBV25-1 to TRBJ1-2; 7 nucleotides agree with TRBD1. The germline gives CDR1 MGHDK, CDR2 SYGVNS. The CDR3 covers 14 residues. Germline trimming cut 2 bases from V and 4 bases from J; bases unmatched to any gene: 4. The CDR3 DNA reads as TGTGCCAGCAGTGAAACAGGGGCGTCCTATGGCTACACCTTC. Protein sequence: CASSETGASYGYTF.

V usage is TRBV9 and J usage is TRBJ2-1; the match to TRBD2 covers 7 bases. In germline, CDR1 is SGDLS, CDR2 YYNGEE. The V segment lost 0 bases and the J segment 4 bases; nucleotides outside the gene matches: 4. The CDR3 runs 15 residues. CDR3 in DNA: TGTGCCAGCAGCGTAGGGCTAGCGGAGTACAATGAGCAGTTCTTC. This sequence encodes CASSVGLAEYNEQFF.

V usage is TRBV29-1 and J usage is TRBJ2-1, with D uncertain. The germline V gene has CDR1 SQVTM and CDR2 ANQGSEA. The CDR3 covers 14 residues. Between the trimmed V and J ends, which lost 1 base and 12 bases, there was a span of 19 bases. CDR3 sequence: CSVEGTDEAKGQFF. CDR3 DNA: TGCAGCGTTGAAGGAACGGACGAAGCTAAAGGGCAGTTCTTC.